A selection of T cell receptor beta chains follows, all from one sample in a study of T cells in Graves' hyperthyroidism and ophthalmopathy. TCRdb called the multiplex PCR reads again in MiXCR, with one record for every CDR3 protein. The sample holds about 570,000 distinct CDR3 sequences, 46% seen once. Sequenced input: peripheral blood or thyroid tissue (not recorded which). All receptors derive from an adult woman with Graves' disease, either hyperthyroidism or ophthalmopathy (not recorded which). CDR3s include the opening cysteine and the closing phenylalanine or tryptophan. The D gene is left open where the match is weak. Clone sizes are given selectively: once, few, many, or a class where the clone is expanded.

J: TRBJ1-5; size: many; V: TRBV7-9; D: TRBD1; CDR3: CASSLARSTGGRQPQHF; DNA: TGTGCCAGCAGCTTAGCTAGATCCACAGGGGGCCGCCAGCCCCAGCATTTT
J: TRBJ2-5; size: .; V: TRBV10-3; D: TRBD2; CDR3: CAISETSGETQYF; DNA: TGTGCCATAAGTGAGACTAGCGGGGAGACCCAGTACTTC
J: TRBJ1-5; size: many; V: TRBV19; D: .; CDR3: CASSIPTNQPQHF; DNA: TGTGCCAGTAGTATTCCCACAAATCAGCCCCAGCATTTT
J: TRBJ1-2; size: .; V: TRBV5-1; D: TRBD1; CDR3: CASSLSGTGIYGYTF; DNA: TGCGCCAGCAGCTTGTCCGGGACAGGGATCTATGGCTACACCTTC
J: TRBJ1-4; size: .; V: TRBV2; D: TRBD1; CDR3: CASSPLSPGQGPNEKLFF; DNA: TGTGCCAGCAGTCCCTTATCCCCGGGACAGGGGCCTAATGAAAAACTGTTTTTT
J: TRBJ1-1; size: many; V: TRBV2; D: .; CDR3: CASMGGKNTEAFF; DNA: TGTGCCAGCATGGGGGGAAAGAACACTGAAGCTTTCTTT
J: TRBJ1-1; size: .; V: TRBV25-1; D: TRBD1; CDR3: CASSETSYRGRGNTEAFF; DNA: TGTGCCAGCAGTGAAACCTCGTACAGGGGGCGGGGGAATACTGAAGCTTTCTTT
J: TRBJ2-7; size: many; V: TRBV24-1; D: TRBD1; CDR3: CATSDCLGFAVQGTGAYEQYF; DNA: TGTGCCACCAGTGATTGCTTGGGCTTCGCCGTCCAAGGGACAGGGGCGTACGAGCAGTACTTC
J: TRBJ2-5; size: .; V: TRBV2; D: .; CDR3: CASGKSQETQYF; DNA: TGTGCCAGCGGGAAGAGCCAAGAGACCCAGTACTTC
J: TRBJ2-5; size: .; V: TRBV7-9; D: TRBD2; CDR3: CASRKPSGRSQYF; DNA: TGTGCCAGCAGAAAGCCTAGCGGGAGGTCCCAGTACTTC
J: TRBJ2-7; size: .; V: TRBV2; D: .; CDR3: CASKGGRHYEQYF; DNA: TGTGCCAGCAAGGGGGGAAGACACTACGAGCAGTACTTC
J: TRBJ2-5; size: .; V: TRBV2; D: TRBD1; CDR3: CASREHRGQETQYF; DNA: TGTGCCAGCAGGGAGCACAGGGGGCAAGAGACCCAGTACTTC
J: TRBJ2-7; size: .; V: TRBV2; D: TRBD2; CDR3: CASSTKRESFFSSYEQYF; DNA: TGTGCCAGCAGTACCAAGCGGGAATCCTTTTTCAGCTCCTACGAGCAGTACTTC
J: TRBJ2-7; size: many; V: TRBV7-9; D: .; CDR3: CASSLVGSKSYEQYF; DNA: TGTGCCAGCAGCTTAGTAGGGAGCAAGTCCTACGAGCAGTACTTC
J: TRBJ2-6; size: .; V: TRBV25-1; D: .; CDR3: CASSVGRGGLYSGANVLTF; DNA: TGTGCCAGCAGTGTCGGGCGGGGAGGTCTTTATTCCGGGGCCAACGTCCTGACTTTC
J: TRBJ2-5; size: few; V: TRBV4-1; D: TRBD2; CDR3: CASSLVAGGPETQYF; DNA: TGCGCCAGCAGCCTCGTAGCGGGAGGGCCGGAGACCCAGTACTTC
J: TRBJ2-2; size: few; V: TRBV7-1; D: TRBD2; CDR3: CASSSRGGLAGAVGELFF; DNA: TGTGCCAGCAGCTCGCGGGGCGGACTAGCGGGAGCGGTCGGGGAGCTGTTTTTT
J: TRBJ1-3; size: many; V: TRBV7-9; D: TRBD1; CDR3: CASSPGQGLNTIYF; DNA: TGTGCCAGCAGCCCGGGACAGGGATTGAACACCATATATTTT
J: TRBJ2-7; size: many; V: TRBV19; D: .; CDR3: CASSRQPSYEQYF; DNA: TGTGCCAGTTCTCGACAGCCGTCCTACGAGCAGTACTTC
J: TRBJ2-7; size: once; V: TRBV2; D: .; CDR3: CASQGYEEPYEQYF; DNA: TGTGCCAGCCAAGGATACGAGGAGCCCTACGAGCAGTACTTC
J: TRBJ1-6; size: many; V: TRBV20-1; D: .; CDR3: CSARESRGRSPLHF; DNA: TGCAGTGCTAGAGAATCACGGGGGAGGTCACCCCTCCACTTT
J: TRBJ1-1; size: few; V: TRBV25-1; D: .; CDR3: CASSDAGVNTEAFF; DNA: TGTGCCAGCAGTGACGCAGGGGTGAACACTGAAGCTTTCTTT
J: TRBJ2-3; size: .; V: TRBV5-1; D: .; CDR3: CASNLGNSDTQYF; DNA: TGCGCCAGCAATTTGGGAAATTCAGATACGCAGTATTTT
J: TRBJ1-6; size: many; V: TRBV3-1; D: .; CDR3: CASSHDSDNSPLHF; DNA: TGTGCCAGCAGCCACGATAGTGATAATTCACCCCTCCACTTT
J: TRBJ2-6; size: many; V: TRBV7-6; D: TRBD1; CDR3: CASSSGQGPITSGANVLTF; DNA: TGTGCCAGCAGCTCGGGACAGGGGCCTATAACCTCTGGGGCCAACGTCCTGACTTTC
J: TRBJ2-7; size: many; V: TRBV20-1; D: TRBD2; CDR3: CSALGVTSGYEQYF; DNA: TGCAGTGCTCTAGGGGTGACTAGCGGATACGAGCAGTACTTC
J: TRBJ2-7; size: few; V: TRBV11-2; D: TRBD2; CDR3: CASGGGAGPYEQYF; DNA: TGTGCCAGTGGCGGGGGAGCGGGCCCCTACGAGCAGTACTTC
J: TRBJ1-2; size: .; V: TRBV20-1; D: .; CDR3: CSATRREVSHGYTF; DNA: TGCAGTGCTACCCGAAGGGAGGTATCACATGGCTACACCTTC
J: TRBJ2-7; size: once; V: TRBV20-1; D: TRBD2; CDR3: CSARGGGRGQYF; DNA: TGCAGTGCTAGAGGGGGAGGGCGTGGGCAGTACTTC
J: TRBJ2-5; size: .; V: TRBV10-1; D: TRBD1; CDR3: CASGTGTHETRYF; DNA: TGCGCCAGCGGGACAGGGACCCATGAGACCCGGTACTTC
J: TRBJ1-6; size: many; V: TRBV6-5; D: TRBD1; CDR3: CASSLDRGFNSPLHF; DNA: TGTGCCAGCAGCCTCGACAGGGGTTTTAATTCACCCCTCCACTTT
J: TRBJ2-1; size: .; V: TRBV7-9; D: .; CDR3: CASSLAEGNEQFF; DNA: TGTGCCAGCAGCTTAGCCGAGGGAAATGAGCAGTTCTTC
J: TRBJ1-3; size: many; V: TRBV24-1; D: .; CDR3: CATSGGTGNTIYF; DNA: TGTGCCACCAGTGGGGGAACTGGAAACACCATATATTTT
J: TRBJ2-5; size: .; V: TRBV7-8; D: TRBD2; CDR3: CASSKNTIGLAVGEAQYF; DNA: TGTGCCAGCAGCAAAAACACGATAGGACTAGCGGTGGGGGAGGCCCAGTACTTC
J: TRBJ2-5; size: few; V: TRBV15; D: TRBD2; CDR3: CATSRGPSGSGETQYF; DNA: TGTGCCACCAGCAGAGGCCCTAGCGGGAGTGGAGAGACCCAGTACTTC
J: TRBJ1-1; size: many; V: TRBV7-3; D: .; CDR3: CASSLSAQGNTEAFF; DNA: TGTGCCAGCAGCTTGTCGGCTCAGGGTAACACTGAAGCTTTCTTT
J: TRBJ1-6; size: few; V: TRBV2; D: TRBD1; CDR3: CASSRDRGSPLHF; DNA: TGTGCCAGCTCCCGGGACAGGGGTTCACCCCTCCACTTT
J: TRBJ2-5; size: many; V: TRBV27; D: .; CDR3: CASTDTPTSKTQYF; DNA: TGTGCCAGCACCGACACCCCCACGTCTAAGACCCAGTACTTC
J: TRBJ1-2; size: .; V: TRBV5-6; D: .; CDR3: CASFRGGGYDYTF; DNA: TGTGCCAGCTTCCGCGGGGGGGGTTACGACTACACCTTC
J: TRBJ2-7; size: .; V: TRBV7-2; D: .; CDR3: CASSLSGTEQYF; DNA: TGTGCCAGCAGCCTCTCCGGGACAGAGCAGTACTTC